The present entry profiles one TCR beta chain with its context. Its specificity is unknown. The CDR3 runs to 14 residues. The V end lost 2 bases, the J end lost 4 bases, and 6 bases lay between the germline ends. The germline V gene has CDR1 KGHSH and CDR2 LQKENI. This PCR relied on a set of 60 Vbeta primers and 13 Jbeta primers. Method: immunoSEQ multiplex PCR; TCRdb's copy keeps in-frame clones and lacks some. Of about 110,000 clones listed, roughly 82% are singletons. The data were obtained in a study of cytomegalovirus exposure and HLA in healthy donors. Donors counted as nominally healthy when sampled, yet unrecorded immune exposures were likely. Overall study results and limits: Later examination showed HLA-associated TCR beta chains had greater clonal expansion than equally common others. An apparent linkage of common viral pathogens to several of the most significant clusters emerged in a later analysis. Later analysis demonstrated an association between a missense DCLRE1C variant and TCR beta V- and J-gene trimming.

Sequenced: PBMCs. The V and J genes are TRBV18 and TRBJ2-6; unclear D gene. This receptor was obtained from a human donor in good health. CDR3 coding DNA: TGTGCCAGCTCACCATCGAGGGGGGCCAACGTCCTGACTTTC. Encoded protein: CASSPSRGANVLTF. The full variable domain, in which reference TRBV18 and TRBJ2-6 provide the parts outside the CDR3, is NAGVMQNPRHLVRRRGQEARLRCSPMKGHSHVYWYRQLPEEGLKFMVYLQKENIIDESGMPKERFSAEFPKEGPSILRIQQVVRGDSAAYFCASSPSRGANVLTFGAGSRLTVL.